Below are 24 T cell receptor beta chains sequenced from a single sample in a study of shared clonotypes between healthy human individuals. Terminally differentiated effector memory CD45RA+ cells were left out of the naive CD8 fraction, which was CD45RO-negative and positively selected for CCR7. TCRdb's table, derived via immunoSEQ multiplex PCR, lists solely in-frame clones and lacks some. The sample records some 1,900,000 clones, about 95% being singletons. The sequenced sample was naive CD8+ T cells sorted from blood. These receptors originate from a man between 18 and 35 years old in good health.

This clone was detected only once. The chain couples TRBV19 to TRBJ2-5, with D perhaps given as TRBD1 or TRBD2 (5 bases each). The CDR3 spans 15 residues. Germline V gene data show CDR1 as LNHDA and CDR2 as SQIVND (reference sequence). V was pared by 3 bases and J by 2 bases, with 13 bases between. CDR3 residues: CASSIGTGLQETQYF. The CDR3, as DNA: TGTGCCAGTAGTATCGGGACGGGGCTTCAAGAGACCCAGTACTTC.

The J gene is TRBJ2-3, the V gene TRBV27; 12 nucleotides agree with TRBD2. The junction had 6 bases not matched to a gene; V was cut back by 4 bases and J by 4 bases. Germline CDR1 MNHEY, CDR2 SMNVEV (reference sequence). This CDR3 contains 16 residues. The DNA of the CDR3 is TGTGCCAGCAGTTCACGACTAGCGGGAGACCCAGATACGCAGTATTTT. Amino acid sequence: CASSSRLAGDPDTQYF.

The gene calls are TRBV11-2 and TRBJ1-1; perhaps TRBD1 as D (6 bases). V was cut by 5 bases and J by 4 bases, with 17 bases left in between. Germline CDR1 is SGHAT and CDR2 is FQNNGV. This CDR3 is built from 15 residues. The CDR3 loop reads CASSTLLGGSTEAFF. The CDR3 DNA reads as TGTGCCAGCAGCACCCTGTTAGGGGGGAGCACTGAAGCTTTCTTT.

This rearrangement joins TRBV29-1 to TRBJ2-7, with D possibly matching TRBD1 (5 bases). Trimming shortened V by 5 bases and J by 4 bases, and 15 bases separated the two germline ends. Germline V gene lookup returns CDR1 SQVTM and CDR2 ANQGSEA. The length of the CDR3 is 13 residues. CDR3 sequence: CSVFPEQEYEQYF. The CDR3 nucleotides read TGCAGCGTTTTTCCAGAACAGGAGTACGAGCAGTACTTC.

The gene calls are TRBV4-1 and TRBJ1-1; 7 bases agree with TRBD1. The CDR3 is 14 amino acids. Trimming removed 7 bases from V and 4 bases from J; junction bases left unmatched: 9. CDR1 is MGHRA, CDR2 YSYEKL, per germline. CDR3: CASTQGGGATEAFF. Here the CDR3 DNA reads TGCGCCAGCACCCAGGGGGGGGGAGCCACTGAAGCTTTCTTT.

The chain links TRBV7-9 to TRBJ2-6; 9 bases are a match to TRBD1. The germline V gene encodes CDR1 SEHNR and CDR2 FQNEAQ (reference sequence). The length of the CDR3 is 16 residues. J gave up 3 bases and V 4 bases, and 4 bases lay outside the gene matches. CDR3 in DNA: TGTGCCAGCAGCTCAAACAGGGGGCATGGGGCCAACGTCCTGACTTTC. Translating gives CASSSNRGHGANVLTF.

The J gene is TRBJ2-5, the V gene TRBV15; D remains unclear. V lost 1 base, J lost 5 bases, and 17 bases lay in between. The germline V gene encodes CDR1 LNHNV and CDR2 YYDKDF (reference sequence). The CDR3 totals 16 residues. The CDR3 protein is CATSRAPRHIPETQYF. The CDR3 coding sequence is TGTGCCACCAGCAGAGCCCCTCGACACATTCCGGAGACCCAGTACTTC. Together with reference TRBV15 and TRBJ2-5, the CDR3 gives the full variable domain: DAMVIQNPRYQVTQFGKPVTLSCSQTLNHNVMYWYQQKSSQAPKLLFHYYDKDFNNEADTPDNFQSRRPNTSFCFLDIRSPGLGDTAMYLCATSRAPRHIPETQYFGPGTRLLVL.

A note on this clone: Other DNA sequences of this sample code for an identical CDR3. The chain links TRBV15 to TRBJ2-7; 8 positions match TRBD1. Germline V gene data show CDR1 as LNHNV and CDR2 as YYDKDF (reference sequence). Trimming removed 5 bases from V and 2 bases from J; junction bases left unmatched: 8. The CDR3 totals 15 residues. DNA of the CDR3: TGTGCCACCAGCCCAGGGGGCGAAGGACCCTACGAGCAGTACTTC. It is translated as CATSPGGEGPYEQYF.

The J gene is TRBJ2-3, the V gene TRBV29-1, with D maybe TRBD1 (6 bases). The CDR3 is 16 amino acids. Trimming cost V 0 bases and J 2 bases, with 15 bases left between them. Germline V gene sequence: CDR1 SQVTM, CDR2 ANQGSEA. CDR3 sequence reads: CSVEDRWTVITDTQYF. CDR3 bases: TGCAGCGTTGAAGATCGGTGGACAGTAATCACAGATACGCAGTATTTT.

V is TRBV11-2 and J is TRBJ2-1; D is possibly TRBD1 (6 bases). Looked up from germline, CDR1 is SGHAT and CDR2 is FQNNGV. CDR3 size: 15 residues. Trimming shortened V by 3 bases and J by 6 bases, and 15 bases separated the two germline ends. CDR3 in amino acids: CASSFTGLGSNEQFF. The CDR3 DNA sequence: TGTGCCAGCAGCTTTACAGGGTTAGGGTCCAATGAGCAGTTCTTC.

This chain joins TRBV7-3 and TRBJ2-5, with TRBD2 matching 9 bases. Germline CDR1 SGHTA, CDR2 FQGTGA. CDR3 length equals 14 residues. The junction had 5 bases not matched to a gene; V was cut back by 5 bases and J by 4 bases. CDR3 sequence (DNA): TGTGCCAGCAGCCCATCAGCGGGGGGAGAGACCCAGTACTTC. This sequence encodes CASSPSAGGETQYF.

This clone has only one observation. The V call is TRBV14, the J call TRBJ1-6, with D maybe TRBD1 (5 bases). The length of the CDR3 is 13 residues. V lost 6 bases to trimming and J lost 8 bases, with 11 bases between them. CDR1 and CDR2 from the germline V gene are SGHDN and FVKESK. The chain's CDR3 is CASRGPWDSPLHF. The CDR3 DNA is TGTGCCAGCAGGGGGCCCTGGGATTCACCCCTCCACTTT.

Remarks on this clone: Other nucleotide sequences in the sample specify the same CDR3. The rearrangement links TRBV27 to TRBJ2-2, with D unclear. Germline lookup yields CDR1 MNHEY and CDR2 SMNVEV (reference sequence). V was pared by 2 bases and J by 1 base, with 5 bases between. There are 14 residues in the CDR3. CDR3 loop: CASSLGVNTGELFF. The DNA of the CDR3 is TGTGCCAGCAGTTTAGGCGTGAACACCGGGGAGCTGTTTTTT.

The chain uses TRBV6-1 and TRBJ2-7; maybe TRBD1 (6 bases). Trimming stripped 5 bases from V and 3 bases from J, with 14 bases between. CDR1 and CDR2 from the germline V gene are MNHNS and SASEGT. CDR3 length: 14 amino acids. CDR3 nucleotide sequence: TGTGCCAGCAGTTTCCCGGGACACAACTACGAGCAGTACTTC. This encodes CASSFPGHNYEQYF.

The chain combines TRBV25-1 with TRBJ2-7; possibly TRBD2 for D (6 bases). The germline V gene encodes CDR1 MGHDK and CDR2 SYGVNS. The V end lost 7 bases, the J end lost 3 bases, and 10 bases lay between the germline ends. The CDR3 spans 12 residues. CDR3 sequence reads: CASTSGSYEQYF. CDR3 coding DNA: TGTGCCAGCACATCCGGGAGCTACGAGCAGTACTTC.

This clone was recorded once. The J gene is TRBJ2-3, the V gene TRBV7-9; no firm D call. In germline, CDR1 is SEHNR, CDR2 FQNEAQ (reference sequence). This CDR3 has 11 residues. V was clipped by 8 bases and J by 5 bases, with 8 bases between them. CDR3 sequence: CASAAGDTQYF. CDR3 nucleotides: TGTGCCAGCGCCGCCGGAGATACGCAGTATTTT.

The chain joins TRBV2 to TRBJ1-1, with a tentative D call TRBD1 (5 bases). This CDR3 contains 13 residues. The V gene's germline CDR1 is SNHLY and CDR2 FYNNEI. With 11 bases removed from V and 7 bases from J, the gap between germline ends came to 20 bases. CDR3 bases: TGTGCCCTCAACCGGGACGGAGGACTTGAAGCTTTCTTT. It specifies CALNRDGGLEAFF.

To note about this clone: The same CDR3 can be traced to other DNA sequences in this sample. CDR3 protein: CASRPSGSNQPQHF. In DNA, the CDR3 is TGTGCCAGCAGGCCCTCGGGAAGTAATCAGCCCCAGCATTTT. The chain employs TRBV27 and TRBJ1-5; D gene ambiguous. The CDR3 loop spans 14 amino acids. Trimming cost V 6 bases and J 4 bases, with 13 bases left between them. Germline lookup yields CDR1 MNHEY and CDR2 SMNVEV (reference sequence).

A remark on this clone: Other DNA sequences in this specimen translate into the identical CDR3. The chain carries TRBV9 and TRBJ1-3, with D perhaps matching TRBD1 (5 bases). There are 15 residues in the CDR3. V shed 2 bases and J shed 2 bases, with 11 bases lying between them. Germline V gene lookup returns CDR1 SGDLS and CDR2 YYNGEE. CDR3 in DNA: TGTGCCAGCAGCGTCGGAGGGGCGGCTGGAAACACCATATATTTT. The encoded protein is CASSVGGAAGNTIYF.

CDR3 coding DNA: TGTGCCAGCAGTGAAGCAGGCAGGAGCTCCTACAATGAGCAGTTCTTC. This gives the protein CASSEAGRSSYNEQFF. The V call is TRBV6-1, the J call TRBJ2-1; D is ambiguous. This CDR3 has 16 residues. The germline V gene has CDR1 MNHNS and CDR2 SASEGT. The ends were cut back, 0 bases at V and 0 bases at J, with 9 bases in the middle.

Written as DNA, the CDR3 is TGCGCCAGCAGCCAAGAATTGGGGCCGGATGGCTACACCTTC. This sequence encodes CASSQELGPDGYTF. The chain combines TRBV4-1 with TRBJ1-2, with D maybe TRBD1 (5 bases). CDR1 is MGHRA, CDR2 YSYEKL, per germline. This CDR3 has 14 residues. The V and J ends lost 0 bases and 6 bases respectively, with 11 bases between them.

The chain recombines TRBV19 with TRBJ1-1, with 7 bases fitting TRBD1. The V gene's germline CDR1 is LNHDA and CDR2 SQIVND (reference sequence). The CDR3 loop spans 14 amino acids. Trimming cost V 6 bases and J 3 bases; bases outside gene matches: 7. The CDR3 here is CASRSQGWDTEAFF. The CDR3 nucleotides are TGTGCCAGTAGGTCACAGGGGTGGGACACTGAAGCTTTCTTT.

Turning to this clone: This sample also contains other DNA sequences that code for the same CDR3. The rearrangement links TRBV7-9 to TRBJ2-5; no definite D call. Germline V gene data show CDR1 as SEHNR and CDR2 as FQNEAQ (reference sequence). This CDR3 spans 12 amino acids. V dropped 6 bases and J dropped 2 bases, with 7 bases sitting between them. The CDR3 DNA sequence: TGTGCCAGCAGGGGCTTACAAGAGACCCAGTACTTC. Its protein product is CASRGLQETQYF.

This chain connects TRBV6-5 to TRBJ1-2, with a possible D match to TRBD1 (5 bases). Trimming took 5 bases from V and 4 from J, leaving 17 bases between them. Per the germline V gene, CDR1 is MNHEY and CDR2 is SVGAGI. This CDR3 comprises 15 residues. CDR3 nucleotides: TGTGCCAGCAGTCGCCCCGGGGCAGGCCTCTATGGCTACACCTTC. This gives the protein CASSRPGAGLYGYTF.